This entry describes one TCR beta chain. Its antigen remains unknown. The record originates from a study of T cells expressing NK-cell markers. Looking at the study overall: In sorted CD3+CD56+NKG2C+, CD3+CD56+NKG2C- and CD3+CD56-NKG2C+ T cells, TCR beta repertoires were obtained. Study-level results: In five or six donors, dominant CD3+CD56+NKG2C+ clonotypes ranked among the top 10 CD8+ clonotypes.

TCRdb reworked the 5' RACE reads into one entry per CDR3 protein, no DNA. The sample has under 500,000 distinct CDR3 sequences, and its top ten clones hold 7.3%. The CDR3 length is 15 residues. This receptor was identified in a woman aged 18 to 75 in good health. The chain carries TRBV12-3 or TRBV12-4 and TRBJ2-2. Input material: blood T cells: a sorted CD56 or NKG2C T cell subset, CD4+ or CD8+ T cells, or bulk PBMC T cells (not recorded which). CDR3 in amino acids: CASSFQVSNTGELFF.